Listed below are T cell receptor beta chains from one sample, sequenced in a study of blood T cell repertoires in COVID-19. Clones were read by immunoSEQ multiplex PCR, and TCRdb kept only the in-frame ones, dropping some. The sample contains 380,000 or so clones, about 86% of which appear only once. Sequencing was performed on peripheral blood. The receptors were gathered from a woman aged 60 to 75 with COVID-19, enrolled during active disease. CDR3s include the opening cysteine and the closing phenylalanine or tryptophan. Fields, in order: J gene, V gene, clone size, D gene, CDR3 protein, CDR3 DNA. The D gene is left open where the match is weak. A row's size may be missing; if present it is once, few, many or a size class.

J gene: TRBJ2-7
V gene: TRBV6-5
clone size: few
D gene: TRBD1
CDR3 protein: CASSRGQGYEQYF
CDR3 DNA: TGTGCCAGCAGCCGGGGACAGGGCTACGAGCAGTACTTC

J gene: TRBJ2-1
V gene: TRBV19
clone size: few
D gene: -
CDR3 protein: CASSMGASGNNEQFF
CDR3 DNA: TGTGCCAGTAGTATGGGGGCGAGCGGGAACAATGAGCAGTTCTTC

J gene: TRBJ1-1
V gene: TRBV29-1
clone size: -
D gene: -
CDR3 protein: CSVWGGNTEAFF
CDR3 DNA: TGCAGCGTTTGGGGAGGAAACACTGAAGCTTTCTTT

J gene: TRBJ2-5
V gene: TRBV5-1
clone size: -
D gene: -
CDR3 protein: CASSSTLGETQYF
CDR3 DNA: TGCGCCAGCAGCTCGACCCTAGGAGAGACCCAGTACTTC

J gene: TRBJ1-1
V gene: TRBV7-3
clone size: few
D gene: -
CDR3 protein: CASSYAENTEAFF
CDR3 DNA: TGTGCCAGCAGCTACGCAGAAAACACTGAAGCTTTCTTT

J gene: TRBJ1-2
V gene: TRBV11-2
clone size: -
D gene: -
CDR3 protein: CASSYGGTSGNGYTF
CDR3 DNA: TGTGCCAGCAGCTATGGGGGCACCAGCGGGAATGGCTACACCTTC

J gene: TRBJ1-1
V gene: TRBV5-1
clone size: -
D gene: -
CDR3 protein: CASSPSHREGTEAFF
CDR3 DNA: TGCGCCAGCAGCCCGTCGCACAGGGAGGGCACTGAAGCTTTCTTT

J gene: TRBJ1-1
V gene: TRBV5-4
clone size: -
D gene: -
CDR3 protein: CASSEGERSSYVLVEAFF
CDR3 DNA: TGTGCCAGCAGCGAAGGGGAACGTTCGTCATACGTGCTGGTTGAAGCTTTCTTT

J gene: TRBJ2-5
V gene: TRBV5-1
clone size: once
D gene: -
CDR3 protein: CASSGGTLETQYF
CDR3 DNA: TGCGCCAGCAGCGGGGGGACTTTAGAGACCCAGTACTTC

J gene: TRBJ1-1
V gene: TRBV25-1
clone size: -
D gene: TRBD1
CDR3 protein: CASSAGQGNTEAFF
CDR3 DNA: TGTGCCAGCAGTGCCGGACAGGGGAACACTGAAGCTTTCTTT

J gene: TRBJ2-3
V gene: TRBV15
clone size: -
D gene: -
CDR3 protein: CATSRGKGSGTADTQYF
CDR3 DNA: TGTGCCACCAGCAGAGGGAAGGGGTCTGGCACGGCAGATACGCAGTATTTT

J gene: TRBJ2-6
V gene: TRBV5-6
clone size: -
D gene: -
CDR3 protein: CASSPGQISGANVLTF
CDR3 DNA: TGTGCCAGCAGCCCGGGACAAATCTCTGGGGCCAACGTCCTGACTTTC

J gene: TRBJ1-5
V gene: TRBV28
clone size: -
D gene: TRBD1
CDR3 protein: CASRLRTGNQPQHF
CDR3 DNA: TGTGCCAGCAGACTCCGGACAGGGAATCAGCCCCAGCATTTT

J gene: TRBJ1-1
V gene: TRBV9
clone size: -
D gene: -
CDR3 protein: CASSVSLGSEAFF
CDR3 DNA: TGTGCCAGCAGCGTTTCCCTTGGGAGTGAAGCTTTCTTT

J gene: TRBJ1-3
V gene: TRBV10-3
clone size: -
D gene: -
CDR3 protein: CAIAGTGTFSGNTIYF
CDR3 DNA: TGTGCCATCGCAGGGACGGGGACTTTCTCTGGAAACACCATATATTTT

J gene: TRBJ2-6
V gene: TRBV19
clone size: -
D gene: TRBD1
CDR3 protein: CASTIQGDSGANVLTF
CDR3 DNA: TGTGCCAGTACCATCCAGGGGGATAGTGGGGCCAACGTCCTGACTTTC

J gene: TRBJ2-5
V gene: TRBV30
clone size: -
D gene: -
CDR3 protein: CAWSGRGQETQYF
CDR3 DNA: TGTGCCTGGAGTGGACGAGGGCAAGAGACCCAGTACTTC

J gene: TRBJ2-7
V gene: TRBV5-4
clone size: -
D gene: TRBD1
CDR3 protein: CASSLVTGGSEQYF
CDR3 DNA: TGTGCCAGCAGCTTGGTCACAGGGGGGAGCGAGCAGTACTTC

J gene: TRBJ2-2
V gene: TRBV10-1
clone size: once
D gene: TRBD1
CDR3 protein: CASSETDRGSPGELFF
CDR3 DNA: TGCGCCAGCAGTGAAACCGACAGGGGGAGTCCCGGGGAGCTGTTTTTT

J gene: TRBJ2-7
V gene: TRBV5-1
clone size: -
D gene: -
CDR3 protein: CASSLLSFLTWHYEQYF
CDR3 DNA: TGCGCCAGCAGCTTGTTATCTTTTCTTACGTGGCACTACGAGCAGTACTTC

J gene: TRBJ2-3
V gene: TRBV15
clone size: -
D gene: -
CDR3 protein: CATGRDTQTDTQYF
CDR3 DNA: TGTGCCACTGGCCGGGACACCCAAACAGATACGCAGTATTTT

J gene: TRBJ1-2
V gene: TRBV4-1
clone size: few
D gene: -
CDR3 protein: CASSHPDSGRRGYGYTF
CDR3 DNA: TGCGCCAGCAGCCACCCGGACAGCGGCCGACGGGGCTATGGCTACACCTTC

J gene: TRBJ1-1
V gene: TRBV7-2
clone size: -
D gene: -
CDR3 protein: CASSLVSGTPHTEAFF
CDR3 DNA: TGTGCCAGCAGCTTAGTTTCCGGGACACCGCACACTGAAGCTTTCTTT

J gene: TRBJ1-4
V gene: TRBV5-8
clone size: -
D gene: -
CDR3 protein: CASSPTTGWDGTNEKLFF
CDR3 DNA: TGTGCCAGCAGTCCTACGACAGGTTGGGATGGTACTAATGAAAAACTGTTTTTT

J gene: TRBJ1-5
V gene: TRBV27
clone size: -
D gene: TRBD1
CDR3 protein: CASKSGTGEKINQPQHF
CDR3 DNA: TGTGCCAGCAAATCCGGGACAGGGGAGAAGATCAATCAGCCCCAGCATTTT

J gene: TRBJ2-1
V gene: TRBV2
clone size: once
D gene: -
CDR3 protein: CTSHSRVNEQFF
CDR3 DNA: TGTACCAGCCATAGCAGGGTCAATGAGCAGTTCTTC

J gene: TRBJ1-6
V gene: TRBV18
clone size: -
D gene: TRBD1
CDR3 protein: CASSPRARGVGNSPLHF
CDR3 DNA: TGTGCCAGCTCACCCCGGGCCAGGGGGGTAGGTAATTCACCCCTCCACTTT

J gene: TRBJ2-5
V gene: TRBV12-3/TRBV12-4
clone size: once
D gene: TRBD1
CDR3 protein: CASSTGVETQYF
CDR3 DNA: TGTGCCAGCAGCACAGGGGTAGAGACCCAGTACTTC

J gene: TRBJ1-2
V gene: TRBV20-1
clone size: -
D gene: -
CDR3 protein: CSARGGYGYTF
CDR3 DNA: TGCAGTGCTAGAGGAGGGTATGGCTACACCTTC

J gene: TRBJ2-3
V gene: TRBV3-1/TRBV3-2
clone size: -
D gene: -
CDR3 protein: CASSRTQGSSTQYF
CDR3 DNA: TGTGCCAGCAGCCGCACTCAGGGTAGCTCTACGCAGTATTTT

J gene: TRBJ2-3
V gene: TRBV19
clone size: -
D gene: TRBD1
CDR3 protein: CASSPRGYSTDTQYF
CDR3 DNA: TGTGCCAGTTCTCCCAGGGGGTATAGCACAGATACGCAGTATTTT

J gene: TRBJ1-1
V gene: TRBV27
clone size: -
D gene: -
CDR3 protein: CASSPGLADTEAFF
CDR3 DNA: TGTGCCAGCAGTCCAGGGTTGGCGGACACTGAAGCTTTCTTT

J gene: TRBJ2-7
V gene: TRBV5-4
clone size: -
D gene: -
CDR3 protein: CASSPQGRQGGAYEQYF
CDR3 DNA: TGTGCCAGCAGCCCGCAGGGCCGTCAGGGCGGTGCCTACGAGCAGTACTTC

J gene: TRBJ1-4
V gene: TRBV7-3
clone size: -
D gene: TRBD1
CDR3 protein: CASSQGVLEKLFF
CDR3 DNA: TGTGCCAGCAGCCAGGGGGTTTTAGAAAAACTGTTTTTT

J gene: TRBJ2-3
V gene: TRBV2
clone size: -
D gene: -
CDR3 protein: CASTRATDTQYF
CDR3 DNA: TGTGCCAGCACGCGGGCCACAGATACGCAGTATTTT

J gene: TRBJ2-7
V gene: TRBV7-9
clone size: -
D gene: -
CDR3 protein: CASSPGVFYEQYF
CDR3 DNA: TGTGCCAGCAGTCCAGGGGTATTCTACGAGCAGTACTTC

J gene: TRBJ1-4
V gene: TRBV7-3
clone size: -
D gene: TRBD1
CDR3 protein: CASSLTGGTNEKLFF
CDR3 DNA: TGTGCCAGCAGCTTGACAGGGGGCACTAATGAAAAACTGTTTTTT

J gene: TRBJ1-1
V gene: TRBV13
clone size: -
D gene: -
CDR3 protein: CASSRTENTEAFF
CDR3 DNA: TGTGCCAGCAGCCGTACAGAGAACACTGAAGCTTTCTTT

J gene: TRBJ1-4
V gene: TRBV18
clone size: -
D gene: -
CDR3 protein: CASSPREPVFNEKLFF
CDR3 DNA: TGTGCCAGCTCACCACGAGAGCCGGTGTTTAATGAAAAACTGTTTTTT

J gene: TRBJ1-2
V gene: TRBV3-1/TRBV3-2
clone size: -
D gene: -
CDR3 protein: CASSQGGGLHNYGYTF
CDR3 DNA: TGTGCCAGCAGCCAAGGGGGAGGGCTCCATAACTATGGCTACACCTTC

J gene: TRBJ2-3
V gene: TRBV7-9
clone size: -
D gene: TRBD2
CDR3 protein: CASSPGRGGDTQYF
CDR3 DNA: TGTGCCAGCAGCCCGGGGCGGGGAGGGGATACGCAGTATTTT

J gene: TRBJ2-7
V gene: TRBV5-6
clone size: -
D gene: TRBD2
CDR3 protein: CASSLTSGGAYEQYF
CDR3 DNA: TGTGCCAGCAGCCTGACTAGCGGGGGGGCTTACGAGCAGTACTTC

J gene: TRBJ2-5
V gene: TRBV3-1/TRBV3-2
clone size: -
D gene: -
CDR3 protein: CASSHAGSEETQYF
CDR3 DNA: TGTGCCAGCAGCCATGCGGGCAGCGAAGAGACCCAGTACTTC

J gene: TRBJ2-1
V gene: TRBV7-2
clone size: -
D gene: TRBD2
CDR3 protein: CASTPFFGLAGDEQFF
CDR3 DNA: TGTGCCAGCACCCCCTTCTTCGGGCTAGCGGGGGATGAGCAGTTCTTC

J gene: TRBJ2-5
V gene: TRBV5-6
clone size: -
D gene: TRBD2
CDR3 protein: CASSLDLRTSGEETQYF
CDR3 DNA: TGTGCCAGCAGCTTGGATCTGAGGACTAGCGGGGAAGAGACCCAGTACTTC

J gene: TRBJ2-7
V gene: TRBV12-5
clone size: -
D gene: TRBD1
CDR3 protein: CASGLVQIGILSAEDRGAYEQYF
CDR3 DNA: TGTGCTAGTGGTTTGGTACAAATCGGGATTTTGTCGGCCGAGGACAGGGGCGCCTACGAGCAGTACTTC

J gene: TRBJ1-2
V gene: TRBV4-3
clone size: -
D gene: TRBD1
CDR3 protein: CASSLLPGQGSYGYTF
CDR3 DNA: TGCGCCAGCAGCCTTCTTCCGGGACAGGGGAGCTATGGCTACACCTTC

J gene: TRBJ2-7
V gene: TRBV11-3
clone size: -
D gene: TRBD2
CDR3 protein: CASSARGFGYEQYF
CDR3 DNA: TGTGCCAGCAGCGCGCGGGGGTTTGGGTACGAGCAGTACTTC

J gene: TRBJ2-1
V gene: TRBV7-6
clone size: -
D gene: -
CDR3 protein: CASSLALTGLSEVEQFF
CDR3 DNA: TGTGCCAGCAGCTTAGCCCTTACCGGACTATCGGAGGTTGAGCAGTTCTTC

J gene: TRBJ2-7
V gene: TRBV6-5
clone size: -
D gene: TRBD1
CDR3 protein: CASSLTGALTVEQYF
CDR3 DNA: TGTGCCAGCAGTTTAACAGGGGCCCTAACCGTTGAGCAGTACTTC

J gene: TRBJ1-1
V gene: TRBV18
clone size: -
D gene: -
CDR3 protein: CASSREGENTEAFF
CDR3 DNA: TGTGCCAGCTCACGGGAGGGAGAGAACACTGAAGCTTTCTTT

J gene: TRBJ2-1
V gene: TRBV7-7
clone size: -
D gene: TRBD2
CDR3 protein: CASSPGLAGGRNEQFF
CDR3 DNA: TGTGCCAGCAGCCCAGGACTAGCGGGGGGGCGCAATGAGCAGTTCTTC

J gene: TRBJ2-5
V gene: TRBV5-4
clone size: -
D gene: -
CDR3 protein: CASSLGRGFPSQYF
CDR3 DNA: TGTGCCAGCAGCTTGGGGAGGGGCTTCCCTTCCCAGTACTTC

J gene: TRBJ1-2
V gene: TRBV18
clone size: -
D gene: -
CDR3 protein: CASSPPGGLNYGYTF
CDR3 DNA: TGTGCCAGCTCACCACCGGGAGGGTTGAACTATGGCTACACCTTC

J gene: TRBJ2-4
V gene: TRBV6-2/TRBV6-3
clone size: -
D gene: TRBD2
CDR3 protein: CASSLRGAKNIQYF
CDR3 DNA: TGTGCCAGCAGCCTGCGGGGGGCCAAAAACATTCAGTACTTC